A single sample gave rise to the 32 T cell receptor beta chains below, sequenced in a study of T-cell memory formation after mild COVID-19. TCRdb analysed the 5' RACE reads with MiXCR anew, one entry per CDR3 protein. The profile shows about 170,000 distinct CDR3 sequences, 10% to 15% of them singletons. The sequenced sample consisted of PBMCs or a T cell subset sorted from them (not recorded which). These receptors were obtained from a man between 18 and 29 years old who had mild COVID-19 (a few samples of this study predate the infection). Cell type and time point are not known.

The chain uses TRBV4-2 and TRBJ2-2, with 10 bases fitting TRBD1. The CDR3 extends over 18 amino acids. V lost 0 bases and J lost 3; bases outside the gene matches: 7. The germline V gene has CDR1 LGHNA and CDR2 YNFKEQ. The CDR3 loop is CASSQDYPGQGYTGELFF. CDR3 coding DNA: TGTGCCAGCAGCCAAGATTACCCGGGACAGGGGTACACCGGGGAGCTGTTTTTT.

This clonotype was observed a few times. The chain links TRBV5-1 to TRBJ2-3, with D tentatively TRBD1 (6 bases). The CDR3 extends over 15 amino acids. V dropped 3 bases and J dropped 6 bases, with 17 bases sitting between them. Germline lookup yields CDR1 SGHRS and CDR2 YFSETQ. The CDR3 spells CASSSQTDRADTQYF. The CDR3 bases are TGCGCCAGCAGCTCCCAAACGGACAGAGCCGATACGCAGTATTTT.

CDR3 loop: CASRESGGRSGYTF. In DNA form, the CDR3 reads TGTGCCAGCAGGGAATCAGGGGGCCGGTCTGGCTACACCTTC. The chain is built from TRBV6-2 or TRBV6-3 and TRBJ1-2; 8 nucleotides match TRBD1. CDR1 and CDR2 from the germline V gene are MNHEY and SVGEGT. The ends lost 6 bases at V and 7 bases at J; junction bases unmatched: 10. The CDR3 has 14 amino acids.

The V gene is TRBV18, the J gene TRBJ2-1, with 8 nucleotides matching TRBD1. Germline V gene sequence: CDR1 KGHSH, CDR2 LQKENI. This CDR3 has 14 residues. V was pared by 3 bases and J by 8 bases, with 6 bases of the junction left unmatched. The DNA of the CDR3 is TGTGCCAGCTCACCTTGGACAGGGCGGGATGAGCAGTTCTTC. This translates into CASSPWTGRDEQFF.

The gene calls are TRBV24-1 and TRBJ1-5; D is uncertain. The CDR3 extends over 16 amino acids. Germline CDR1 KGHDR, CDR2 SFDVKD. The V and J ends lost 4 bases and 1 base respectively, with 13 bases between them. The CDR3 DNA is TGTGCCACCAGTGACTCCGTGGGCAGAAGCAATCAGCCCCAGCATTTT. Amino acid sequence: CATSDSVGRSNQPQHF.

In its sample, this clonotype was seen a few times. J is TRBJ1-6 and V is TRBV5-5; 8 nucleotides line up with TRBD1. J gave up 9 bases and V 2 bases, and 16 bases lay outside the gene matches. Germline CDR1 and CDR2: SGHKS and YYEKEE (reference sequence). This CDR3 region has 18 residues. This CDR3 reads CASSLSLSSETGVSPLHF. The CDR3 DNA follows: TGTGCCAGCAGCTTAAGTCTCTCCTCCGAGACAGGGGTTTCACCCCTCCACTTT. The full variable domain, completed using reference TRBV5-5 and TRBJ1-6, is DAGVTQSPTHLIKTRGQQVTLRCSPISGHKSVSWYQQVLGQGPQFIFQYYEKEERGRGNFPDRFSARQFPNYSSELNVNALLLGDSALYLCASSLSLSSETGVSPLHFGNGTRLTVT.

This chain joins TRBV6-6 and TRBJ2-3, with 12 positions matching TRBD1. With V trimmed by 6 bases and J by 0 bases, 19 bases remained unmatched. This CDR3 is 21 amino acids long. CDR1 and CDR2 (germline): MNHNY, SVGAGI (reference sequence). The CDR3 here is CASSRDRGRVAGDFSTDTQYF. CDR3 in DNA: TGTGCCAGCAGCCGGGACAGGGGGCGAGTAGCGGGGGATTTTAGCACAGATACGCAGTATTTT.

A few counts support this clonotype. The chain employs TRBV6-5 and TRBJ1-2; weak D call: TRBD1 (6 bases). Trimming cost V 1 base and J 3 bases, with 9 bases left between them. The CDR3 is 14 amino acids. Germline assignment: CDR1 MNHEY and CDR2 SVGAGI. CDR3 DNA sequence: TGTGCCAGCAGTTACTTGGGGGCGCACTATGGCTACACCTTC. This translates into CASSYLGAHYGYTF.

The J gene is TRBJ1-5, the V gene TRBV7-8, with TRBD1 as a possible D gene (5 bases). CDR3 length: 15 amino acids. The V gene's germline CDR1 is SGHVS and CDR2 FQNEAQ. The V end was cut by 1 base, the J end by 6 bases, with 13 bases between. The CDR3 bases are TGTGCCAGCAGCTTAGAAAGGCAGGGTCGTCAGCCCCAGCATTTT. Encoded protein: CASSLERQGRQPQHF.

The J gene is TRBJ2-7, the V gene TRBV11-3; D is undetermined. The CDR3 is 13 residues long. The germline V gene has CDR1 SGHNT and CDR2 YENEEA. The V end lost 5 bases, the J end lost 2 bases, and 10 bases lay between the germline ends. The CDR3 nucleotides are TGTGCCAGCAGCCAGGACGGAACCTACGAGCAGTACTTC. Translating gives CASSQDGTYEQYF. Full variable domain (outside the CDR3, taken from reference TRBV11-3 and TRBJ2-7): EAGVVQSPRYKIIEKKQPVAFWCNPISGHNTLYWYLQNLGQGPELLIRYENEEAVDDSQLPKDRFSAERLKGVDSTLKIQPAELGDSAVYLCASSQDGTYEQYFGPGTRLTVT.

This clonotype was counted between two and nine times. V usage is TRBV7-2 and J usage is TRBJ1-2; D ambiguous. Germline V gives CDR1 SGHTA, CDR2 FQGNSA. This CDR3 spans 15 amino acids. Trimming pared 7 bases from V and 8 bases from J, leaving 23 bases between. The CDR3 here is CASTSGPSRKGGYTF. The CDR3 region has the DNA TGTGCCAGCACCAGTGGACCGTCAAGAAAGGGCGGCTACACCTTC.

A few counts support this clonotype. J is TRBJ1-5 and V is TRBV6-2 or TRBV6-3; D gene uncertain. Trimming cost V 3 bases and J 3 bases, with 12 bases left between them. The CDR3 length is 15 residues. The germline V gene encodes CDR1 MNHEY and CDR2 SVGEGT. The CDR3 loop is CASSYVPGPNQPQHF. For the CDR3, the DNA is TGTGCCAGCAGTTATGTCCCCGGGCCCAATCAGCCCCAGCATTTT.

This clonotype was counted a few times. This rearrangement joins TRBV12-3 or TRBV12-4 to TRBJ1-2; the D is unclear. The CDR3 loop spans 13 amino acids. The ends were cut back, 6 bases at V and 0 bases at J, with 8 bases in the middle. CDR3 loop: CASSTRANYGYTF. In DNA, the CDR3 is TGTGCCAGCAGCACTAGGGCTAACTATGGCTACACCTTC.

This clonotype was seen a few times. The chain carries TRBV18 and TRBJ1-1; D is ambiguous. The CDR3 sequence is 13 residues long. Germline V gene sequence: CDR1 KGHSH, CDR2 LQKENI. V was trimmed by 4 bases and J by 0 bases, leaving 6 bases between them. The CDR3 DNA reads TGTGCCAGCTCACACGACGTGAACACTGAAGCTTTCTTT. This translates into CASSHDVNTEAFF.

This clonotype was counted at least ten times. V gene TRBV23-1 combines with J gene TRBJ2-1; 7 positions match TRBD1. TRBV23-1 falls under the ORF class, with uncertain function. With 3 bases clipped from V and 14 bases from J, the junction kept 10 bases outside the gene matches. The CDR3 spans 13 residues. The CDR3 DNA is TGCGCCAGCAGTCACTCACAGGGGCCGGAAAAGTTCTTC. Translation gives CASSHSQGPEKFF.

This clonotype was recorded a few times. The rearrangement joins TRBV6-5 to TRBJ2-7; D is ambiguous. Germline V lookup: CDR1 MNHEY, CDR2 SVGAGI. Trimming shortened V by 6 bases and J by 2 bases, and 14 bases separated the two germline ends. The CDR3 totals 14 residues. DNA for the CDR3: TGTGCCAGCAGCCCCCTGAGGTGGGCCTACGAGCAGTACTTC. Protein product: CASSPLRWAYEQYF.

The table lists this clonotype with a few counts. The rearrangement links TRBV15 to TRBJ1-3; D unclear. This CDR3 contains 17 residues. The germline gives CDR1 LNHNV, CDR2 YYDKDF (reference sequence). The ends were cut back, 0 bases at V and 3 bases at J, with 15 bases in the middle. DNA of the CDR3: TGTGCCACCAGCAGAGATCAAGGTTCCTGGGATGGAAACACCATATATTTT. Translated: CATSRDQGSWDGNTIYF.

This rearrangement joins TRBV5-1 to TRBJ2-7, with TRBD2 identical over 7 bases. J lost 2 bases, V lost 0 bases, and 2 bases had no gene match. CDR1 SGHRS and CDR2 YFSETQ come from the germline V gene. The CDR3 length is 14 residues. CDR3 sequence: CASSLEGTTYEQYF. The CDR3 DNA reads as TGCGCCAGCAGCTTGGAGGGGACTACCTACGAGCAGTACTTC.

The chain combines TRBV7-9 with TRBJ1-1; the D is unclear. Germline loops: CDR1 SEHNR, CDR2 FQNEAQ (reference sequence). CDR3 length: 13 residues. Between the trimmed V and J ends, which lost 1 base and 5 bases, there was a span of 8 bases. The CDR3 reads CASSLERRTEAFF. The CDR3 nucleotides read TGTGCCAGCAGCTTAGAGCGTAGGACTGAAGCTTTCTTT.

The J gene is TRBJ1-2, the V gene TRBV20-1, with no clear D. V lost 6 bases, J lost 5 bases, and 7 bases lay in between. Germline loops: CDR1 DFQATT, CDR2 SNEGSKA (reference sequence). The CDR3 is 10 amino acids. CDR3 DNA: TGCAGTGCAGGGCGGTATGGCTACACCTTC. Encoded protein: CSAGRYGYTF.

The chain joins TRBV7-2 to TRBJ1-1; D call uncertain. The CDR3 contains 15 residues. Deletions cut 2 bases from V and 4 bases from J, with 14 bases between. CDR1 and CDR2 from the germline V gene are SGHTA and FQGNSA. In DNA, the CDR3 is TGTGCCAGCAGCTTACTAACTTACTGGGGCACTGAAGCTTTCTTT. This codes for CASSLLTYWGTEAFF.

This clonotype was observed a few times. The J gene is TRBJ2-3, the V gene TRBV5-1, with unresolved D. Looked up from germline, CDR1 is SGHRS and CDR2 is YFSETQ. The CDR3 runs to 15 residues. V was clipped by 0 bases and J by 5 bases, with 13 bases between them. The CDR3 DNA reads as TGCGCCAGCAGCTTGGAAGGTATGGGTAAAGATACGCAGTATTTT. This encodes CASSLEGMGKDTQYF.

This clonotype has just a few counts. The genes are TRBV20-1 and TRBJ2-5, with TRBD2 matching over 8 bases. Germline values: CDR1 DFQATT, CDR2 SNEGSKA (reference sequence). Losses at the gene ends were 3 bases for V and 3 bases for J; bases not matched to a gene: 3. The CDR3 is made up of 13 amino acids. Written as DNA, the CDR3 is TGCAGTGCTAGCGGGGGGGTTGAAGAGACCCAGTACTTC. This encodes CSASGGVEETQYF.

This clonotype was recorded a few times. The CDR3: CASSLTGTSGGQETQYF. The DNA for the CDR3 is TGCGCCAGCAGCTTAACCGGGACTAGCGGGGGACAGGAGACCCAGTACTTC. The rearrangement uses TRBV5-1 and TRBJ2-5; 14 bases fit TRBD2. V lost 2 bases, J lost 5 bases, and 8 bases stayed unmatched. CDR3 length: 17 amino acids. Germline values: CDR1 SGHRS, CDR2 YFSETQ.

This clonotype was counted a few times. The J gene is TRBJ1-1, the V gene TRBV29-1; possible D gene TRBD1, 5 bases. V gave up 4 bases and J gave up 1 base, with 7 bases separating them. The CDR3 consists of 12 residues. CDR1 is SQVTM, CDR2 ANQGSEA, per germline. This CDR3 reads CSVARANTEAFF. Written as DNA, the CDR3 is TGCAGCGTTGCCAGGGCGAACACTGAAGCTTTCTTT.

The CDR3 protein is CATSRALTGTGVSPLHF. The CDR3 DNA reads as TGTGCCACCAGCAGAGCCTTGACCGGGACAGGGGTTTCACCCCTCCACTTT. The genes are TRBV15 and TRBJ1-6; 10 bases match TRBD1. The CDR3 is made up of 17 amino acids. J gave up 9 bases and V 1 base, and 9 bases lay outside the gene matches. Germline loops: CDR1 LNHNV, CDR2 YYDKDF (reference sequence).

This clonotype was counted a few times. DNA of the CDR3: TGTGCCAGCAGTTCCCGACCGGAGGGTCAGCCCCAGCATTTT. Its translation is CASSSRPEGQPQHF. The chain couples TRBV12-3 or TRBV12-4 to TRBJ1-5; D gene unclear. Trimming took off 4 bases at V and 6 bases at J, with 13 bases between the two ends. The CDR3 totals 14 residues.

This clonotype was seen more than once but under ten times. The genes are TRBV12-3 or TRBV12-4 and TRBJ2-3; 8 nucleotides match TRBD2. The V and J ends lost 3 bases and 6 bases, in that order; junction bases with no gene match: 5. CDR3 length equals 14 residues. This chain's CDR3 is CASSFGGGIDTQYF. CDR3 DNA: TGTGCCAGCAGTTTCGGCGGGGGGATCGATACGCAGTATTTT.

The chain links TRBV18 to TRBJ1-6; 8 bases line up with TRBD1. Germline V CDR1 and CDR2: KGHSH, LQKENI. With V trimmed by 6 bases and J by 4 bases, 5 bases remained unmatched. The CDR3 loop spans 15 amino acids. The CDR3, as DNA: TGTGCCAGCTCGACCGACAGGGGTTATAATTCACCCCTCCACTTT. Amino acid sequence: CASSTDRGYNSPLHF.

In its sample, this clonotype was seen a few times. Its ends do not fully match the called genes, so a read error is possible. This chain joins TRBV7-3 and TRBJ2-1, with 9 bases lining up with TRBD1. In germline, CDR1 is SGHTA, CDR2 FQGTGA. The CDR3 runs to 13 residues. The CDR3 coding sequence is TGTGCCAGCAGCTTGGACAGGGGCCCGGAGCGGTTCTTC. It specifies CASSLDRGPERFF.

This clonotype has only a few counts. The V call is TRBV9, the J call TRBJ2-1, with 9 bases lining up with TRBD2. This CDR3 is 15 amino acids long. The V gene's germline CDR1 is SGDLS and CDR2 YYNGEE. V was clipped by 5 bases and J by 0 bases; unmatched bases: 3. This CDR3 reads CASRDSGSSYNEQFF. In DNA, the CDR3 is TGTGCCAGCAGGGATAGCGGGAGCTCCTACAATGAGCAGTTCTTC.

The rearrangement joins TRBV7-2 to TRBJ2-1; 8 bases line up with TRBD2. The germline gives CDR1 SGHTA, CDR2 FQGNSA. V was pared by 5 bases and J by 0 bases, with 9 bases of the junction left unmatched. The CDR3 runs to 17 residues. Here the CDR3 reads CASSPRLAQSSYNEQFF. CDR3 coding DNA: TGTGCCAGCAGCCCAAGACTAGCGCAAAGCTCCTACAATGAGCAGTTCTTC.